The 14 T cell receptor beta chains below come from one sample, sequenced in a study of blood T cells in healthy people across ages. Together with a sample-barcoded 5' primer, a J-beta primer mix was included in a second PCR lasting roughly 6 to 12 cycles. MiXCR, run by TCRdb on the 5' RACE reads, gives a single entry per CDR3 protein. This sample carries 700,000 to 850,000 distinct CDR3 sequences, about 36% of them seen once, and the ten largest clones take roughly 13%. Sequencing input: blood. Source of these receptors: a man aged 18 to 30 in good health.

J is TRBJ1-4 and V is TRBV6-2 or TRBV6-3; the D is unclear. V was trimmed by 5 bases and J by 8 bases, leaving 18 bases between them. Germline values: CDR1 MNHEY, CDR2 SVGEGT. This CDR3 has 15 amino acids. The DNA for the CDR3 is TGTGCCAGCAGTCTAACGGGAACTCGGAGAGAAAAACTGTTTTTT. The encoded protein is CASSLTGTRREKLFF.

This clonotype was seen a handful of times. The chain combines TRBV10-3 with TRBJ2-1; D is possibly TRBD1 (5 bases). The germline V gene has CDR1 ENHRY and CDR2 SYGVKD. V lost 5 bases to trimming and J lost 4 bases, with 15 bases between them. The CDR3 contains 15 residues. DNA for the CDR3: TGTGCCATCAGTCCGGCCCAGGGAAGATACAATGAGCAGTTCTTC. Protein: CAISPAQGRYNEQFF.

Many counts were recorded for this clonotype. This chain joins TRBV27 and TRBJ2-3, with TRBD2 matching over 7 bases. Looked up from germline, CDR1 is MNHEY and CDR2 is SMNVEV (reference sequence). J was trimmed by 6 bases and V by 0 bases; bases with no gene match: 6. The CDR3 is 15 residues long. In nucleotides, the CDR3 is TGTGCCAGCAGTTTATCGGGAGGGTCCTCCGATACGCAGTATTTT. It yields the protein CASSLSGGSSDTQYF.

The chain combines TRBV16 with TRBJ1-2, with TRBD1 as a possible D gene (5 bases). Per the germline V gene, CDR1 is KGHSY and CDR2 is FQNENV. CDR3 length: 13 amino acids. The V gene lost 4 bases and the J gene lost 8 bases, with 14 bases spanning the gap. CDR3 loop: CASSPGTRSGYTF. The CDR3 DNA sequence: TGTGCCAGCAGCCCCGGGACCCGGAGCGGCTACACCTTC.

This clonotype was counted at least ten times. The chain has TRBV7-2 and TRBJ1-2, with 10 bases matching TRBD1. The CDR3 is 14 residues long. Germline CDR1 and CDR2: SGHTA and FQGNSA. V was pared by 6 bases and J by 4 bases, with 5 bases of the junction left unmatched. Written as DNA, the CDR3 is TGTGCCAGCAGTCGGGACAGGGGCGGCTATGGCTACACCTTC. Amino acids: CASSRDRGGYGYTF.

The chain joins TRBV20-1 to TRBJ2-1; TRBD2 aligns across 12 bases. Trimming cost V 0 bases and J 0 bases; bases outside gene matches: 9. The CDR3 contains 19 residues. Germline values: CDR1 DFQATT, CDR2 SNEGSKA (reference sequence). The CDR3 loop reads CSARDPGLAGLSSYNEQFF. Written as DNA, the CDR3 is TGCAGTGCTAGAGATCCGGGACTAGCGGGCCTGAGCTCCTACAATGAGCAGTTCTTC.

To note about this clonotype: Being one base from a much bigger clone, this may be a read error. The chain is built from TRBV12-3 or TRBV12-4 and TRBJ1-4; a possible D gene is TRBD1 (5 bases). The CDR3 length is 15 residues. CDR3 sequence reads: CTSSRQQGANEKLFF. The CDR3 nucleotides are TGTACCAGCAGTCGACAGCAGGGAGCTAATGAAAAACTGTTTTTT.

The gene calls are TRBV25-1 and TRBJ2-2; D may correspond to TRBD1 or TRBD2 (5 bases each). The germline V gene has CDR1 MGHDK and CDR2 SYGVNS. CDR3 length: 15 residues. V lost 5 bases, J lost 0 bases, and 10 bases lay in between. In DNA, the CDR3 is TGTGCCAGCAGTCCGCCGGGGCCGAACACCGGGGAGCTGTTTTTT. The encoded protein is CASSPPGPNTGELFF.

The sample holds a few counts of this clonotype. CDR3 in amino acids: CASSSGTSDMGDTQYF. In DNA, the CDR3 is TGCGCCAGCAGCTCCGGGACTAGCGATATGGGAGATACGCAGTATTTT. The chain links TRBV5-1 to TRBJ2-3; 10 bases agree with TRBD2. The CDR3 extends over 16 amino acids. Germline trimming cut 3 bases from V and 5 bases from J; bases unmatched to any gene: 9. CDR1 and CDR2 from the germline V gene are SGHRS and YFSETQ.

The table lists this clonotype with a few counts. This chain connects TRBV29-1 to TRBJ2-5, with 10 nucleotides matching TRBD1. The junction had 0 bases not matched to a gene; V was cut back by 3 bases and J by 5 bases. The CDR3 is 12 residues long. The germline V gene has CDR1 SQVTM and CDR2 ANQGSEA. Here the CDR3 reads CSVEDRGETQYF. CDR3 sequence (DNA): TGCAGCGTTGAGGACAGGGGGGAGACCCAGTACTTC. Variable domain in full (rest from reference TRBV29-1 and TRBJ2-5): SAVISQKPSRDICQRGTSLTIQCQVDSQVTMMFWYRQQPGQSLTLIATANQGSEATYESGFVIDKFPISRPNLTFSTLTVSNMSPEDSSIYLCSVEDRGETQYFGPGTRLLVL.

This clonotype was detected only a few times. CDR3 in amino acids: CASSQDPGSLYNEQFF. The CDR3 DNA reads as TGCGCCAGCAGCCAAGACCCGGGGTCTCTCTACAATGAGCAGTTCTTC. The rearrangement joins TRBV4-3 to TRBJ2-1; tentative D call: TRBD2 (5 bases). The CDR3 spans 16 residues. V lost 0 bases to trimming and J lost 3 bases, with 12 bases between them. Looked up from germline, CDR1 is LGHNA and CDR2 is YSLEER.

This clonotype was seen just once. This sequence joins TRBV7-9 and TRBJ1-2; D is unclear. V lost 10 bases to trimming and J lost 6 bases, with 12 bases between them. The CDR3 extends over 11 amino acids. Germline-derived CDR1 and CDR2 are SEHNR and FQNEAQ (reference sequence). The DNA of the CDR3 is TGTGCCAACCCTCAGGTGGATGGCTACACCTTC. This translates into CANPQVDGYTF.

The chain joins TRBV2 to TRBJ1-1; D may be TRBD1 (5 bases). This CDR3 spans 13 amino acids. The germline gives CDR1 SNHLY, CDR2 FYNNEI. Trimming removed 4 bases at V and 3 bases at J, with 9 bases between. CDR3 protein: CASSGDGYTEAFF. The CDR3 DNA reads TGTGCCAGCAGTGGGGACGGGTACACTGAAGCTTTCTTT.

The chain couples TRBV25-1 to TRBJ2-6; 7 bases align to TRBD1. J gave up 7 bases and V 3 bases, and 12 bases lay outside the gene matches. The germline V gene encodes CDR1 MGHDK and CDR2 SYGVNS. The CDR3 has 17 amino acids. CDR3 loop: CASSDPLLNRGANVLTF. CDR3 in DNA: TGTGCCAGCAGTGATCCCCTTCTAAACAGGGGAGCCAACGTCCTGACTTTC.